The 19 T cell receptor beta chains below all came from one sample that was sequenced in a study of vaccination effects on CD4 cells after COVID-19. Clones were sequenced by immunoSEQ multiplex PCR, and TCRdb holds only the in-frame ones, with some missing. The table includes tens of thousands of clones, around 80% detected once. Antigens of these TCRs are unknown. With the ViraFEST assay, the study expanded antigen-specific CD4+ T cells using viral peptide pools, then sequenced them. Subsequent to less than twelve days of culture, CD4+ T cells were isolated. Subjects were given two BNT162b2 or mRNA-1273 vaccine doses. The sample here was CD4+ T cells from PBMCs cultured with SARS-CoV-2 spike peptides, taken after COVID-19 vaccination. The receptors originated from a human donor who received a COVID-19 vaccine. Some clones in this sample may be carry-over from other donors' samples.

The chain recombines TRBV10-2 with TRBJ1-1; the match to TRBD1 covers 12 bases. Germline trimming cut 4 bases from V and 3 bases from J; bases unmatched to any gene: 6. Per the germline V gene, CDR1 is WSHSY and CDR2 is SAAADI. The CDR3 is 16 amino acids. CDR3 protein: CASSAGTGGADTEAFF. The CDR3 bases are TGCGCCAGCAGTGCCGGGACAGGGGGCGCGGACACTGAAGCTTTCTTT.

This chain links TRBV5-1 with TRBJ2-5; TRBD1 agrees at 7 bases. Germline V gives CDR1 SGHRS, CDR2 YFSETQ. The CDR3 is made up of 15 amino acids. J lost 5 bases, V lost 4 bases, and 11 bases had no gene match. The CDR3 region has the DNA TGCGCCAGCAGCCCAACGACAGGGTTTGGGGAGACCCAGTACTTC. Amino acids: CASSPTTGFGETQYF.

The rearrangement joins TRBV7-2 to TRBJ1-5; D unclear. Germline CDR1 is SGHTA and CDR2 is FQGNSA. Trimming removed 4 bases from V and 3 bases from J, with 7 bases in between. The CDR3 contains 13 residues. The CDR3 is CASSSSFNQPQHF. The CDR3 nucleotides are TGTGCCAGCAGCTCATCCTTCAATCAGCCCCAGCATTTT. The full variable domain, its missing parts supplied by reference TRBV7-2 and TRBJ1-5, is GAGVSQSPSNKVTEKGKDVELRCDPISGHTALYWYRQSLGQGLEFLIYFQGNSAPDKSGLPSDRFSAERTGGSVSTLTIQRTQQEDSAVYLCASSSSFNQPQHFGDGTRLSIL.

The chain uses TRBV12-3 or TRBV12-4 and TRBJ1-2; the D gene is possibly TRBD1 (5 bases). Trimming took 3 bases from V and 3 from J, leaving 8 bases between them. The CDR3 runs 13 residues. In DNA, the CDR3 is TGTGCCAGCAGTTTGGGCAGGGACTATGGCTACACCTTC. Translating gives CASSLGRDYGYTF.

The chain carries TRBV5-5 and TRBJ1-2; D possibly corresponds to TRBD1 (6 bases). CDR3 length: 13 residues. CDR1 is SGHKS, CDR2 YYEKEE, per germline (reference sequence). Trimming shortened V by 3 bases and J by 10 bases, and 16 bases separated the two germline ends. The CDR3 spells CASSSPAGDPYTF. For the CDR3, the DNA is TGTGCCAGCAGCTCCCCGGCAGGGGACCCCTACACCTTC.

The V call is TRBV6-6, the J call TRBJ2-1; 15 nucleotides match TRBD2. Germline-derived CDR1 and CDR2 are MNHNY and SVGAGI (reference sequence). Trimming removed 6 bases from V and 6 bases from J; junction bases left unmatched: 6. There are 16 residues in the CDR3. This CDR3 reads CASRTGTSGGTNEQFF. For the CDR3, the DNA is TGTGCCAGCAGGACCGGGACTAGCGGGGGGACCAATGAGCAGTTCTTC.

This chain links TRBV24-1 with TRBJ1-2; 8 bases map to TRBD1. The CDR3 runs 15 residues. J lost 2 bases, V lost 5 bases, and 6 bases had no gene match. Germline V gene lookup returns CDR1 KGHDR and CDR2 SFDVKD. CDR3 in amino acids: CATSGLGQGNYGYTF. For the CDR3, the DNA is TGTGCCACCAGTGGCCTTGGACAGGGAAACTATGGCTACACCTTC.

The rearrangement links TRBV7-9 to TRBJ2-7, with 7 bases fitting TRBD1. This CDR3 has 13 residues. Trimming at V came to 2 bases and at J to 5 bases, leaving 3 bases not matched to a gene. The germline V gene encodes CDR1 SEHNR and CDR2 FQNEAQ (reference sequence). CDR3 in amino acids: CASSLTGAHEQYV. The CDR3 bases are TGTGCCAGCAGCTTAACAGGGGCCCACGAGCAGTACGTC.

The genes are TRBV9 and TRBJ1-2, with 7 bases fitting TRBD1. This CDR3 region has 14 residues. Trimming removed 4 bases from V and 3 bases from J; junction bases left unmatched: 6. CDR1 and CDR2 (germline): SGDLS, YYNGEE. Here the CDR3 DNA reads TGTGCCAGCAGCTACACCGGGACAGACTATGGCTACACCTTC. Translating gives CASSYTGTDYGYTF.

The chain joins TRBV7-2 to TRBJ1-4; no firm D call. This CDR3 contains 13 residues. Germline CDR1 is SGHTA and CDR2 is FQGNSA. The ends were cut back, 1 base at V and 5 bases at J, with 5 bases in the middle. The CDR3 loop reads CASSLGQNEKLFF. CDR3 DNA: TGTGCCAGCAGCTTAGGGCAGAATGAAAAACTGTTTTTT.

This chain joins TRBV10-2 and TRBJ2-1; 9 nucleotides match TRBD2. The J segment lost 5 bases and the V segment lost 6 bases, leaving 8 bases of the junction unmatched. Germline values: CDR1 WSHSY, CDR2 SAAADI. This CDR3 is 15 amino acids long. The CDR3 bases are TGCGCCAGCAGGGAGGGGCGGGGGGGACACAATGAGCAGTTCTTC. The encoded protein is CASREGRGGHNEQFF.

This clone was seen only once. The genes are TRBV7-2 and TRBJ1-6; D call uncertain. Per germline, CDR1 SGHTA and CDR2 FQGNSA. V lost 2 bases and J 5 bases, leaving 10 bases between the germline ends. CDR3 length equals 15 residues. The CDR3, as DNA: TGTGCCAGCAGCTTAAACGGAATTCATAATTCACCCCTCCACTTT. Amino acid sequence: CASSLNGIHNSPLHF.

The rearrangement links TRBV19 to TRBJ2-3; 9 nucleotides match TRBD2. Per germline, CDR1 LNHDA and CDR2 SQIVND (reference sequence). This CDR3 spans 18 amino acids. V lost 3 bases to trimming and J lost 5 bases; unmatched junction nucleotides: 15. The CDR3 is CASSIRVPAGGPQDTQYF. CDR3 nucleotide sequence: TGTGCCAGTAGTATTCGGGTTCCGGCGGGGGGGCCACAAGATACGCAGTATTTT.

This chain joins TRBV12-3 or TRBV12-4 and TRBJ1-2; perhaps TRBD1 as D (6 bases). The CDR3 length is 12 residues. V was shortened by 4 bases and J by 8 bases, with 11 bases between the two germline ends. The chain's CDR3 is CASSSQGRGYTF. CDR3 nucleotide sequence: TGTGCCAGCAGTTCTCAGGGGAGAGGCTACACCTTC.

The rearrangement uses TRBV3-1 (or the pseudogene TRBV3-2) and TRBJ1-4; D possibly corresponds to TRBD1 (5 bases). V dropped 2 bases and J dropped 8 bases, with 9 bases sitting between them. Germline CDR1 is LGHDT and CDR2 is YNNKEL (reference sequence). This CDR3 contains 13 residues. CDR3 sequence reads: CASSQPGGEKLFF. CDR3 bases: TGTGCCAGCAGCCAACCCGGGGGAGAAAAACTGTTTTTT.

This chain uses TRBV7-8 with TRBJ2-7; TRBD1 is a possible D gene (7 bases). Germline assignment: CDR1 SGHVS and CDR2 FQNEAQ. V shed 1 base and J shed 3 bases, with 13 bases lying between them. This CDR3 region has 15 residues. The CDR3 DNA reads as TGTGCCAGCAGCTTAGTGGAGGGGGCGAACTACGAGCAGTACGTC. Residues: CASSLVEGANYEQYV.

This chain connects TRBV28 to TRBJ1-4, with 7 bases lining up with TRBD1. CDR3 length: 15 residues. Germline CDR1 is MDHEN and CDR2 is SYDVKM. The V segment lost 7 bases and the J segment 7 bases; nucleotides outside the gene matches: 12. The DNA of the CDR3 is TGTGCCAGCACCTCCCCGGGACAGAAGGCTGAAAAACTGTTTTTT. This gives the protein CASTSPGQKAEKLFF.

V is TRBV5-1 and J is TRBJ2-3; D uncertain. In germline, CDR1 is SGHRS, CDR2 YFSETQ. V was pared by 0 bases and J by 1 base, with 6 bases between. The CDR3 covers 14 residues. CDR3 sequence: CASSLDLGTDTQYF. CDR3 DNA: TGCGCCAGCAGCTTGGATCTGGGCACAGATACGCAGTATTTT.

This sequence joins TRBV5-1 and TRBJ2-5; 11 bases are shared with TRBD2. V was clipped by 0 bases and J by 4 bases; unmatched bases: 2. In germline, CDR1 is SGHRS, CDR2 YFSETQ. The CDR3 is made up of 15 amino acids. CDR3 sequence reads: CASSLVAGGRETQYF. CDR3 nucleotide sequence: TGCGCCAGCAGCTTGGTAGCGGGGGGGCGAGAGACCCAGTACTTC.